The 22 T cell receptor beta chains in this list originate from one sample, sequenced in a study of shared clonotypes between healthy human individuals. TCRdb keeps only in-frame clones here, not all; method: immunoSEQ multiplex PCR. The table records about half a million clones, approximately 84% of them present only once. Sample: PBMCs. The origin of the receptors is a woman aged 40 to 55 in good health. Some clones in this sample may be carry-over from other donors' samples.

The CDR3 here is CASSLGIYGGGYEQYF. The CDR3 coding sequence is TGTGCCAGCAGCTTGGGCATTTATGGGGGAGGCTACGAGCAGTACTTC. The chain has TRBV5-4 and TRBJ2-7, with D possibly matching TRBD2 (6 bases). V shed 0 bases and J shed 3 bases, with 16 bases lying between them. Germline V CDR1 and CDR2: SGHNT, YYREEE (reference sequence). This CDR3 contains 16 residues.

The rearrangement joins TRBV28 to TRBJ1-2; D remains ambiguous. The length of the CDR3 is 16 residues. Trimming removed 2 bases at V and 5 bases at J, with 18 bases between. Germline values: CDR1 MDHEN, CDR2 SYDVKM. In nucleotides, the CDR3 is TGTGCCAGCAGTTTAAACACCCCCGAGGGCTGGTATGGCTACACCTTC. The encoded protein is CASSLNTPEGWYGYTF.

The CDR3 protein is CASSQGLALSSYEQYF. In DNA form, the CDR3 reads TGTGCCAGCAGCCAGGGACTAGCGTTAAGCTCCTACGAGCAGTACTTC. The rearrangement joins TRBV4-2 to TRBJ2-7, with 10 nucleotides matching TRBD2. Looked up from germline, CDR1 is LGHNA and CDR2 is YNFKEQ. The CDR3 is made up of 16 amino acids. The ends lost 3 bases at V and 0 bases at J; junction bases unmatched: 5.

Remarks on this clone: A read error may explain this, as a much larger clone is one base away. The V call is TRBV7-9, the J call TRBJ2-2; D is undetermined. V lost 5 bases to trimming and J lost 6 bases, with 7 bases between them. This CDR3 contains 12 residues. Looked up from germline, CDR1 is SEHNR and CDR2 is FQNEAQ (reference sequence). The CDR3 sequence is CASSPGAGELFF. CDR3 DNA: TGTGCCAGCAGCCCCGGCGCCGGGGAGCTGTTTTTT.

This chain connects TRBV27 to TRBJ2-2; D remains unclear. There are 14 residues in the CDR3. CDR1 MNHEY and CDR2 SMNVEV come from the germline V gene (reference sequence). V lost 4 bases and J lost 3, with 9 bases in between. The CDR3 sequence: CASSWAPYTGELFF. The CDR3 DNA follows: TGTGCCAGCAGTTGGGCTCCTTACACCGGGGAGCTGTTTTTT.

The genes are TRBV28 and TRBJ2-2; 10 bases line up with TRBD2. V dropped 7 bases and J dropped 4; count of bases not matched to a gene: 12. Germline lookup yields CDR1 MDHEN and CDR2 SYDVKM. CDR3 length: 17 residues. CDR3 in DNA: TGTGCCAGCACGGGGGGAGGGCTAGCGGGAGCCACCGGGGAGCTGTTTTTT. It is translated as CASTGGGLAGATGELFF.

In this sample, this clone turned up a few times. The V and J genes are TRBV10-3 and TRBJ2-1; 10 bases are a match to TRBD2. The germline V gene has CDR1 ENHRY and CDR2 SYGVKD. The CDR3 sequence is 16 residues long. V trimming: 4 bases; J trimming: 3 bases; junction bases outside the gene matches: 6. The DNA of the CDR3 is TGTGCCATCAGTGGAGTAGCGGGAGGCGACTACAATGAGCAGTTCTTC. Its translation: CAISGVAGGDYNEQFF.

The gene calls are TRBV6-5 and TRBJ2-3, with D hard to call. Germline values: CDR1 MNHEY, CDR2 SVGAGI. The CDR3 spans 14 residues. With 4 bases removed from V and 4 bases from J, the gap between germline ends came to 12 bases. CDR3 DNA: TGTGCCAGCAGTTTGGTCCCCAGCGCAGATACGCAGTATTTT. It encodes CASSLVPSADTQYF.

This sequence joins TRBV2 and TRBJ1-4; no firm D call. Germline loops: CDR1 SNHLY, CDR2 FYNNEI. The CDR3 runs to 14 residues. V gave up 7 bases and J gave up 4 bases, with 13 bases separating them. As DNA, the CDR3 is TGTGCCAGCATCCTCGGAACACGTAATGAAAAACTGTTTTTT. Amino acid sequence: CASILGTRNEKLFF.

The genes are TRBV5-1 and TRBJ1-4; D is unclear. V gave up 0 bases and J gave up 7 bases, with 10 bases separating them. There are 14 residues in the CDR3. Germline V gives CDR1 SGHRS, CDR2 YFSETQ. The CDR3, as DNA: TGCGCCAGCAGCTTGGAGCCATCCGGTGAAAAACTGTTTTTT. Its translation: CASSLEPSGEKLFF.

This sequence joins TRBV18 and TRBJ2-3; 8 nucleotides line up with TRBD1. Per the germline V gene, CDR1 is KGHSH and CDR2 is LQKENI. The CDR3 is made up of 15 amino acids. Trimming took 4 bases from V and 2 from J; bases not matched to a gene: 5. CDR3 region: CASSRTQGATDTQYF. The CDR3 nucleotides are TGTGCCAGCTCACGGACCCAGGGGGCCACAGATACGCAGTATTTT.

The table lists this clone with a count of one. This chain links TRBV19 with TRBJ2-7, with D possibly TRBD2 on 6 matching bases. Germline values: CDR1 LNHDA, CDR2 SQIVND (reference sequence). The CDR3 consists of 15 residues. The V end was cut by 1 base, the J end by 2 bases, with 12 bases between. The CDR3 spells CASSIVAGSPYEQYF. The CDR3 DNA sequence: TGTGCCAGTAGTATAGTGGCGGGGAGTCCCTACGAGCAGTACTTC.

As concerns this clone: A far larger clone is just one base off, so this is likely a read error. The same CDR3 is also encoded by other DNA sequences in this sample. The chain carries TRBV5-1 and TRBJ1-1; tentatively, D is TRBD1 (6 bases). With 2 bases removed from V and 2 bases from J, the gap between germline ends came to 13 bases. Germline assignment: CDR1 SGHRS and CDR2 YFSETQ. The CDR3 sequence is 15 residues long. The CDR3 spells CASSLSGAVNTEAFF. CDR3 sequence (DNA): TGCGCCAGCAGCTTATCGGGGGCTGTAAACACTGAAGCTTTCTTT.

A remark on this clone: The junction does not match germline at one end; this may be a read error. The chain is built from TRBV7-9 and TRBJ1-2; tentatively, D is TRBD1 (6 bases). The CDR3 has 13 amino acids. Germline V gene data show CDR1 as SEHNR and CDR2 as FQNEAQ (reference sequence). The CDR3 sequence is CASSIQGYYGYTF. The CDR3, as DNA: TGTGCCAGCAGCATACAGGGATACTACGGCTACACCTTC.

This clone was seen a handful of times. V usage is TRBV4-2 and J usage is TRBJ2-7, with TRBD2 matching 10 bases. Germline lookup yields CDR1 LGHNA and CDR2 YNFKEQ. The CDR3 extends over 15 amino acids. J gave up 2 bases and V 4 bases, and 5 bases lay outside the gene matches. CDR3 sequence reads: CASSPSGRPTYEQYF. The CDR3 DNA reads TGTGCCAGCAGCCCTAGCGGGAGACCGACCTACGAGCAGTACTTC.

This chain uses TRBV5-1 with TRBJ1-2; 7 positions agree with TRBD1. J gave up 8 bases and V 4 bases, and 11 bases lay outside the gene matches. Germline CDR1 and CDR2: SGHRS and YFSETQ. The CDR3 is 14 residues long. CDR3 sequence: CASSIGTARGGYTF. CDR3 DNA: TGCGCCAGCAGCATAGGGACAGCCCGAGGAGGCTACACCTTC.

The V gene is TRBV7-9, the J gene TRBJ2-1, with D uncertain. The CDR3 is 14 amino acids. V dropped 1 base and J dropped 9 bases, with 13 bases sitting between them. Per germline, CDR1 SEHNR and CDR2 FQNEAQ (reference sequence). CDR3 loop: CASSLEFGISEQFF. DNA for the CDR3: TGTGCCAGCAGCTTAGAGTTTGGGATATCTGAGCAGTTCTTC.

V is TRBV20-1 and J is TRBJ1-2; maybe TRBD1 (5 bases). The V end lost 4 bases, the J end lost 6 bases, and 9 bases lay between the germline ends. The CDR3 has 11 residues. Germline V gene lookup returns CDR1 DFQATT and CDR2 SNEGSKA (reference sequence). CDR3 region: CSATGAHGYTF. In DNA form, the CDR3 reads TGCAGTGCTACCGGGGCGCATGGCTACACCTTC.

V is TRBV18 and J is TRBJ1-1; the D gene is possibly TRBD1 (5 bases). The CDR3 loop spans 15 amino acids. Germline lookup yields CDR1 KGHSH and CDR2 LQKENI. V lost 6 bases to trimming and J lost 5 bases, with 19 bases between them. CDR3 sequence (DNA): TGTGCCAGCTCCCCGGCCGAATTGAGGGGTACTGAAGCTTTCTTT. Protein: CASSPAELRGTEAFF.

The genes are TRBV9 and TRBJ1-1, with D maybe TRBD1 (5 bases). Germline loops: CDR1 SGDLS, CDR2 YYNGEE. The CDR3 is made up of 14 amino acids. The V gene lost 0 bases and the J gene lost 1 base, with 7 bases spanning the gap. The CDR3 sequence: CASSVDQGNTEAFF. The CDR3 nucleotides are TGTGCCAGCAGCGTAGACCAGGGGAACACTGAAGCTTTCTTT.

The gene calls are TRBV19 and TRBJ2-5, with a possible D match to TRBD2 (5 bases). There are 14 residues in the CDR3. Looked up from germline, CDR1 is LNHDA and CDR2 is SQIVND (reference sequence). V lost 0 bases and J lost 9, with 14 bases in between. As DNA, the CDR3 is TGTGCCAGTAGTATAGACCAGCAGGCCGGGGCCCAGTACTTC. Protein product: CASSIDQQAGAQYF.

The chain couples TRBV30 to TRBJ1-2; 8 bases agree with TRBD1. Germline V gene data show CDR1 as GTSNPN and CDR2 as SVGIG (reference sequence). The CDR3 sequence is 14 residues long. V trimming: 0 bases; J trimming: 3 bases; junction bases outside the gene matches: 3. CDR3 sequence: CAWSVTTGDYGYTF. The CDR3 DNA reads TGTGCCTGGAGTGTAACGACAGGGGACTATGGCTACACCTTC.